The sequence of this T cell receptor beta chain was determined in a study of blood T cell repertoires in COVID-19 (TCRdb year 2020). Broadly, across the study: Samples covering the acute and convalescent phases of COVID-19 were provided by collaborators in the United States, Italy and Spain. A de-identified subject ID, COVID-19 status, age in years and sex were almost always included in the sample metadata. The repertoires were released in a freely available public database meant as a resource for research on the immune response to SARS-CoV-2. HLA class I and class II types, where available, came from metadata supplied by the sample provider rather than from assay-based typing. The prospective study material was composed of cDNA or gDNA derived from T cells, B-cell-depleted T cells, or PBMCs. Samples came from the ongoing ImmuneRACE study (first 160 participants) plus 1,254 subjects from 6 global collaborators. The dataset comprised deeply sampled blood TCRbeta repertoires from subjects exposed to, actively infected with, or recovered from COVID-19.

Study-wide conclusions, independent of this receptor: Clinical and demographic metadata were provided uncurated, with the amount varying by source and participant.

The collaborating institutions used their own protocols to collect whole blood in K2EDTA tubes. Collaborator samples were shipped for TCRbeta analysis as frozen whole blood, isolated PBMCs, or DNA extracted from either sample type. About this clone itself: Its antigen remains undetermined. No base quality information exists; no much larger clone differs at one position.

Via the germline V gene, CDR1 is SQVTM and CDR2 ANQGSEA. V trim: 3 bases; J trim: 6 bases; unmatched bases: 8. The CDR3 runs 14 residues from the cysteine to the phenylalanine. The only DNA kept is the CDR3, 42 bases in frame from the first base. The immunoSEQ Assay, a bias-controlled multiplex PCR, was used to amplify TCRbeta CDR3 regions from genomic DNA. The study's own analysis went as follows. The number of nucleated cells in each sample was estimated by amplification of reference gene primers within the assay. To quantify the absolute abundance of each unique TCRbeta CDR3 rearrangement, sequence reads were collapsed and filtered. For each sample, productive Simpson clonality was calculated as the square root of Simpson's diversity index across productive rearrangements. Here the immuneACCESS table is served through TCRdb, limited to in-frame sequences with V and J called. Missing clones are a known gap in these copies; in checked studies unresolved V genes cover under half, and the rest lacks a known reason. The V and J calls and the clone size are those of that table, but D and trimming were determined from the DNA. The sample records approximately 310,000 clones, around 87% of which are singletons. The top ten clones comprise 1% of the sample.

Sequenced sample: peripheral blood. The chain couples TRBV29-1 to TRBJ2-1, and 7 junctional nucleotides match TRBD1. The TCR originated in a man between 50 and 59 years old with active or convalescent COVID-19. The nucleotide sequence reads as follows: TGCAGCGTTGAGGTAGGGGGCGGTCCCAATGAGCAGTTCTTC. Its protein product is CSVEVGGGPNEQFF.